A selection of T cell receptor beta chains follows, all from one sample in a study of blood T cells in healthy people across ages. TCRdb processed the 5' RACE reads anew with MiXCR; each CDR3 protein has one entry. This repertoire shows approximately 1,100,000 distinct CDR3 sequences, under 55% found once; its top ten account for approximately 17%. The material sequenced was blood. All receptors come from a woman aged 55-75 years in good health. Both conserved end residues are part of each CDR3. A D gene is named only where the DNA matches it firmly. Size is omitted from some rows. Given values are once, few, many or a class for expanded clones.

j_call	clone_size	v_call	d_call	cdr3_aa	cdr3_nt
TRBJ2-3	NA	TRBV29-1	NA	CSVEALRLVPPDTQYF	TGCAGCGTTGAAGCGTTGCGTCTAGTTCCCCCAGATACGCAGTATTTT
TRBJ2-3	NA	TRBV20-1	NA	CSADVRDRPGDTQYF	TGCAGTGCTGATGTACGGGATCGCCCCGGAGATACGCAGTATTTT
TRBJ1-5	NA	TRBV2	NA	CASSGILNSNQPQHF	TGTGCCAGCAGTGGGATTTTAAATAGCAATCAGCCCCAGCATTTT
TRBJ2-5	NA	TRBV27	NA	CASSPLRTRQGPYNEQYF	TGTGCCAGCAGTCCTTTGAGGACAAGGCAGGGACCATACAATGAGCAGTACTTC
TRBJ2-5	NA	TRBV29-1	NA	CSVEGSLTLPGTQYF	TGCAGCGTTGAGGGGTCGCTGACACTCCCCGGGACCCAGTACTTC
TRBJ2-5	few	TRBV6-6	NA	CASSFVRGRLQETQYF	TGTGCCAGCAGTTTTGTGAGGGGACGACTACAAGAGACCCAGTACTTC
TRBJ2-7	many	TRBV11-2	TRBD2	CASSPSGHSYEQYF	TGTGCCAGCAGCCCTAGCGGCCACTCCTACGAGCAGTACTTC
TRBJ2-7	few	TRBV29-1	NA	CSVEEGVYEQYF	TGCAGCGTTGAAGAAGGCGTCTACGAGCAGTACTTC
TRBJ2-1	NA	TRBV6-6	NA	CASRDAGTPPSNEQFF	TGTGCCAGCAGAGACGCCGGGACTCCCCCCTCCAATGAGCAGTTCTTC
TRBJ2-5	NA	TRBV3-1	TRBD2	CASGPGTSGRREQYF	TGTGCCAGCGGACCCGGGACTAGCGGGAGACGTGAGCAGTACTTC
TRBJ2-5	once	TRBV6-5	TRBD2	CASSQAGGIQETQYF	TGTGCCAGCAGCCAAGCGGGAGGGATCCAAGAGACCCAGTACTTC
TRBJ2-7	few	TRBV29-1	NA	CSVGRRLAYNEQYF	TGCAGCGTTGGACGGCGCTTGGCCTACAATGAGCAGTACTTC
TRBJ2-1	few	TRBV14	NA	CASSQVMGTHYNEQFF	TGTGCCAGCAGCCAAGTAATGGGAACTCATTACAATGAGCAGTTCTTC
TRBJ2-6	many	TRBV6-5	NA	CASSYGHPSYSVLTF	TGTGCCAGCAGTTATGGACACCCCTCATATTCCGTCCTGACTTTC
TRBJ2-7	NA	TRBV20-1	NA	CSPGASEQYF	TGCAGTCCCGGGGCATCCGAGCAGTACTTC
TRBJ2-7	NA	TRBV20-1	NA	CSPRGGIDEQYF	TGCAGTCCAAGAGGCGGGATTGACGAGCAGTACTTC
TRBJ2-7	NA	TRBV28	TRBD2	CASSELLAGGSEQYF	TGTGCCAGCAGTGAGTTACTAGCGGGAGGGTCCGAGCAGTACTTC
TRBJ2-7	NA	TRBV12-5	TRBD2	CASGRLAAGTQYF	TGTGCTAGTGGTCGACTAGCGGCTGGAACCCAGTACTTC